Listed below are T cell receptor beta chains from one sample, sequenced in a study of metastatic and nonmetastatic thyroid tumors. Using MiXCR, TCRdb reanalyzed the PCR reads. The sample holds about 40,000 clones, around 17% seen once. Material: blood. The receptors come from a female donor with papillary thyroid cancer or a benign thyroid nodule (not recorded which). Some clones in this sample may be carry-over from other donors' samples. Both conserved end residues are part of each CDR3. D genes are given only for firm matches. Rows may omit the clone size; those that give it use once, few, many or a size class.

v_gene: TRBV25-1; d_gene: NA; j_gene: TRBJ1-4; abundance: NA; CDR3aa: CAISEATTGQEKLFF; CDR3nt: TGTGCCATCAGTGAGGCGACGACGGGACAAGAAAAACTGTTTTTT
v_gene: TRBV12-3/TRBV12-4; d_gene: TRBD2; j_gene: TRBJ2-1; abundance: many; CDR3aa: CASSLWTSGRFLNEQFF; CDR3nt: TGTGCCAGCAGTCTATGGACTAGCGGGAGATTCTTAAATGAGCAGTTCTTC
v_gene: TRBV7-9; d_gene: NA; j_gene: TRBJ1-1; abundance: many; CDR3aa: CASSFGQRTEAFF; CDR3nt: TGTGCCAGCAGCTTCGGACAGCGGACTGAAGCTTTCTTT
v_gene: TRBV15; d_gene: NA; j_gene: TRBJ2-7; abundance: NA; CDR3aa: CATSRGGPRDYEQYF; CDR3nt: TGTGCCACCAGCAGGGGGGGTCCGAGGGACTACGAGCAGTACTTC
v_gene: TRBV24-1; d_gene: TRBD1; j_gene: TRBJ1-5; abundance: many; CDR3aa: CATSDPSTGVNQPQHF; CDR3nt: TGTGCCACCAGTGACCCATCGACAGGGGTAAATCAGCCCCAGCATTTT
v_gene: TRBV18; d_gene: NA; j_gene: TRBJ1-3; abundance: many; CDR3aa: CASSPYAAGNTIYF; CDR3nt: TGTGCCAGCTCACCATATGCGGCTGGAAACACCATATATTTT
v_gene: TRBV12-3/TRBV12-4; d_gene: TRBD1; j_gene: TRBJ2-7; abundance: many; CDR3aa: CASSLQGAYYEQYF; CDR3nt: TGTGCCAGCAGTTTGCAGGGGGCGTACTACGAGCAGTACTTC
v_gene: TRBV9; d_gene: TRBD1; j_gene: TRBJ2-7; abundance: many; CDR3aa: CASSEGGQGPDEQYF; CDR3nt: TGTGCCAGCAGCGAGGGGGGACAGGGTCCAGACGAGCAGTACTTC
v_gene: TRBV5-1; d_gene: TRBD2; j_gene: TRBJ2-3; abundance: NA; CDR3aa: CASSLGMSGSSTDTQYF; CDR3nt: TGCGCCAGCAGCTTGGGGATGAGCGGGAGCAGCACAGATACGCAGTATTTT
v_gene: TRBV14; d_gene: NA; j_gene: TRBJ1-3; abundance: many; CDR3aa: CASKVSSGNTIYF; CDR3nt: TGTGCCAGCAAAGTAAGCTCTGGAAACACCATATATTTT
v_gene: TRBV30; d_gene: TRBD1; j_gene: TRBJ2-3; abundance: many; CDR3aa: CAWSVIRGPTDTQYF; CDR3nt: TGTGCCTGGAGTGTAATCAGGGGGCCAACAGATACGCAGTATTTT
v_gene: TRBV6-1; d_gene: NA; j_gene: TRBJ2-7; abundance: few; CDR3aa: CASSDGEGEQYF; CDR3nt: TGCGCCAGCAGTGACGGGGAAGGCGAGCAGTACTTC
v_gene: TRBV4-1; d_gene: NA; j_gene: TRBJ2-5; abundance: many; CDR3aa: CASSPFGETQYF; CDR3nt: TGCGCCAGCAGCCCCTTTGGGGAGACCCAGTACTTC
v_gene: TRBV6-1; d_gene: TRBD1; j_gene: TRBJ1-6; abundance: medium-sized; CDR3aa: CASSPMDRGANSPLHF; CDR3nt: TGTGCCAGCAGTCCGATGGACAGGGGAGCGAATTCACCCCTCCACTTT
v_gene: TRBV19; d_gene: NA; j_gene: TRBJ2-7; abundance: many; CDR3aa: CASSMAEEQYF; CDR3nt: TGTGCCAGTAGTATGGCCGAGGAGCAGTACTTC
v_gene: TRBV15; d_gene: NA; j_gene: TRBJ2-7; abundance: many; CDR3aa: CATGRGYQTYEQYF; CDR3nt: TGTGCCACCGGAAGGGGATATCAAACCTACGAGCAGTACTTC
v_gene: TRBV18; d_gene: NA; j_gene: TRBJ1-2; abundance: NA; CDR3aa: CASSPGVGPDYVYTF; CDR3nt: TGTGCCAGCTCACCAGGTGTTGGGCCTGACTATGTCTACACCTTC
v_gene: TRBV9; d_gene: NA; j_gene: TRBJ1-1; abundance: few; CDR3aa: CASSVTPGRPEAFF; CDR3nt: TGTGCCAGCAGCGTAACTCCAGGGCGACCCGAAGCTTTCTTT
v_gene: TRBV25-1; d_gene: NA; j_gene: TRBJ2-5; abundance: many; CDR3aa: CASGQETQYF; CDR3nt: TGTGCCAGCGGACAAGAGACCCAGTACTTC
v_gene: TRBV2; d_gene: NA; j_gene: TRBJ1-1; abundance: many; CDR3aa: CASSEYGTEAFF; CDR3nt: TGTGCCAGCAGTGAATATGGAACTGAAGCTTTCTTT
v_gene: TRBV5-1; d_gene: NA; j_gene: TRBJ2-3; abundance: many; CDR3aa: CASSLVTDTQYF; CDR3nt: TGCGCCAGCAGCTTGGTCACAGATACGCAGTATTTT
v_gene: TRBV20-1; d_gene: TRBD1; j_gene: TRBJ1-4; abundance: many; CDR3aa: CSASTGTGDEKLFF; CDR3nt: TGCAGTGCTAGCACCGGGACAGGGGATGAAAAACTGTTTTTT
v_gene: TRBV27; d_gene: NA; j_gene: TRBJ2-7; abundance: many; CDR3aa: CASSRKGDLTYEQYF; CDR3nt: TGTGCCAGCAGCCGAAAGGGGGACTTGACCTACGAGCAGTACTTC
v_gene: TRBV27; d_gene: TRBD1; j_gene: TRBJ1-1; abundance: many; CDR3aa: CASSLSGQGTNEAFF; CDR3nt: TGTGCCAGCAGTTTATCCGGACAGGGTACTAATGAAGCTTTCTTT
v_gene: TRBV7-9; d_gene: TRBD1; j_gene: TRBJ1-6; abundance: many; CDR3aa: CASSSKGAPSYNSPLHF; CDR3nt: TGTGCCAGCAGCTCCAAGGGGGCGCCGTCCTATAATTCACCCCTCCACTTT
v_gene: TRBV11-2; d_gene: TRBD1; j_gene: TRBJ1-2; abundance: few; CDR3aa: CASSRTTGVDGYTF; CDR3nt: TGTGCCAGTAGCCGTACGACAGGGGTAGATGGCTACACCTTC
v_gene: TRBV4-1; d_gene: NA; j_gene: TRBJ1-2; abundance: NA; CDR3aa: CASSQEGARFSYGYTF; CDR3nt: TGCGCCAGCAGCCAAGAAGGAGCCAGGTTTAGCTATGGCTACACCTTC
v_gene: TRBV7-7; d_gene: NA; j_gene: TRBJ2-1; abundance: few; CDR3aa: CASSPYNVLGNEQFF; CDR3nt: TGTGCTAGCAGCCCGTATAACGTTCTGGGCAATGAGCAGTTCTTC
v_gene: TRBV6-1; d_gene: NA; j_gene: TRBJ1-6; abundance: many; CDR3aa: CASTESGSHSPLHF; CDR3nt: TGTGCCAGCACCGAATCAGGGAGTCATTCACCCCTCCACTTT
v_gene: TRBV30; d_gene: TRBD1; j_gene: TRBJ2-7; abundance: medium-sized; CDR3aa: CAWSVRGQGASYEQYF; CDR3nt: TGTGCCTGGAGTGTACGGGGGCAGGGGGCTTCCTACGAGCAGTACTTC
v_gene: TRBV20-1; d_gene: NA; j_gene: TRBJ1-1; abundance: NA; CDR3aa: CSARGHMGITEAFF; CDR3nt: TGCAGTGCTAGAGGGCATATGGGGATCACTGAAGCTTTCTTT
v_gene: TRBV9; d_gene: TRBD2; j_gene: TRBJ2-1; abundance: many; CDR3aa: CASSMSTSGGDYNEQFF; CDR3nt: TGTGCCAGCAGCATGTCGACTAGCGGGGGGGATTACAATGAGCAGTTCTTC
v_gene: TRBV5-1; d_gene: TRBD1; j_gene: TRBJ1-2; abundance: NA; CDR3aa: CASSLWTGGDFGYTF; CDR3nt: TGCGCCAGCAGCCTATGGACAGGGGGCGATTTTGGCTACACCTTC
v_gene: TRBV15; d_gene: TRBD2; j_gene: TRBJ2-7; abundance: many; CDR3aa: CATSRDGGDEQYF; CDR3nt: TGTGCCACCAGCAGAGATGGGGGGGACGAGCAGTACTTC
v_gene: TRBV12-3/TRBV12-4; d_gene: TRBD2; j_gene: TRBJ2-1; abundance: NA; CDR3aa: CASGHGTSGSHEQFF; CDR3nt: TGTGCCAGCGGGCACGGGACTAGCGGGAGTCATGAGCAGTTCTTC
v_gene: TRBV29-1; d_gene: NA; j_gene: TRBJ2-3; abundance: many; CDR3aa: CSVDEKNTDTQYF; CDR3nt: TGCAGCGTTGATGAGAAGAACACAGATACGCAGTATTTT
v_gene: TRBV7-8; d_gene: TRBD1; j_gene: TRBJ2-7; abundance: many; CDR3aa: CASSGGQGWAEQYF; CDR3nt: TGTGCCAGCAGCGGCGGACAGGGCTGGGCCGAGCAGTACTTC
v_gene: TRBV7-6; d_gene: TRBD2; j_gene: TRBJ2-1; abundance: many; CDR3aa: CASSSNPGLARDEQFF; CDR3nt: TGTGCCAGCAGCTCGAACCCGGGACTAGCGAGGGATGAGCAGTTCTTC
v_gene: TRBV24-1; d_gene: TRBD2; j_gene: TRBJ2-1; abundance: many; CDR3aa: CATSDIRGGGAGEQFF; CDR3nt: TGTGCCACCAGTGATATCAGGGGCGGGGGGGCGGGTGAGCAGTTCTTC
v_gene: TRBV28; d_gene: NA; j_gene: TRBJ1-2; abundance: many; CDR3aa: CASRSPFTGIANYGYTF; CDR3nt: TGTGCCAGCAGATCCCCTTTCACAGGGATTGCTAACTATGGCTACACCTTC
v_gene: TRBV10-2; d_gene: TRBD1; j_gene: TRBJ1-6; abundance: many; CDR3aa: CASSPGQDNSPLHF; CDR3nt: TGCGCCAGCAGCCCTGGACAGGATAATTCACCCCTCCACTTT
v_gene: TRBV6-1; d_gene: TRBD1; j_gene: TRBJ2-7; abundance: many; CDR3aa: CASSEWPGGFEQYF; CDR3nt: TGTGCCAGCAGTGAATGGCCAGGGGGTTTCGAGCAGTACTTC
v_gene: TRBV15; d_gene: NA; j_gene: TRBJ2-7; abundance: few; CDR3aa: CATSRAGAYSYENYF; CDR3nt: TGTGCCACCAGCAGAGCCGGGGCCTACTCCTACGAGAATTACTTC
v_gene: TRBV13; d_gene: TRBD1; j_gene: TRBJ2-1; abundance: NA; CDR3aa: CASSSRGTGANTQFF; CDR3nt: TGTGCCAGCAGCTCCAGGGGGACAGGGGCCAATACGCAGTTCTTC
v_gene: TRBV12-3/TRBV12-4; d_gene: TRBD2; j_gene: TRBJ2-3; abundance: many; CDR3aa: CASSFRVAGSTDTQYF; CDR3nt: TGTGCCAGCAGTTTCAGGGTAGCGGGCAGCACAGATACGCAGTATTTT
v_gene: TRBV28; d_gene: TRBD1; j_gene: TRBJ1-2; abundance: many; CDR3aa: CASSPGQGPHYGYTF; CDR3nt: TGTGCCAGCAGTCCCGGACAGGGACCTCACTATGGCTACACCTTC
v_gene: TRBV12-3/TRBV12-4; d_gene: NA; j_gene: TRBJ2-1; abundance: many; CDR3aa: CASSFVTGISYNEQFF; CDR3nt: TGTGCCAGCAGTTTTGTGACAGGTATATCCTACAATGAGCAGTTCTTC
v_gene: TRBV10-3; d_gene: TRBD1; j_gene: TRBJ1-2; abundance: many; CDR3aa: CAISEGRTGADGYTF; CDR3nt: TGTGCCATCAGTGAGGGAAGGACAGGGGCGGATGGCTACACCTTC
v_gene: TRBV5-1; d_gene: NA; j_gene: TRBJ2-2; abundance: NA; CDR3aa: CASSLAHAPGELFF; CDR3nt: TGCGCCAGCAGCTTGGCCCATGCACCCGGGGAGCTGTTTTTT
v_gene: TRBV28; d_gene: NA; j_gene: TRBJ2-7; abundance: few; CDR3aa: CASSLVQGIYEQYF; CDR3nt: TGTGCCAGCAGTTTGGTACAAGGGATCTACGAGCAGTACTTC
v_gene: TRBV15; d_gene: TRBD1; j_gene: TRBJ1-1; abundance: many; CDR3aa: CATSREALQGATEAFF; CDR3nt: TGTGCCACCAGCAGAGAAGCGCTACAGGGGGCTACTGAAGCTTTCTTT
v_gene: TRBV4-1; d_gene: NA; j_gene: TRBJ2-7; abundance: NA; CDR3aa: CASSQGEDASYEQYF; CDR3nt: TGCGCCAGCAGCCAAGGGGAGGACGCCTCCTACGAGCAGTACTTC
v_gene: TRBV11-1; d_gene: TRBD1; j_gene: TRBJ2-7; abundance: many; CDR3aa: CASSLRGTGASSEQYF; CDR3nt: TGTGCCAGCAGCTTAAGAGGGACAGGGGCTTCCTCCGAGCAGTACTTC